This T cell receptor beta chain was identified during a study of blood T cell repertoires in COVID-19. Overall study: Italy, Spain and the United States were the sources of the convalescent and acute COVID-19 samples. T cells, B-cell-depleted T cells, or PBMCs supplied cDNA or gDNA.

In the original workflow: Using reference gene primer amplification, nucleated cell counts were estimated. TCRdb's copy holds only in-frame clones and misses some; the assay was immunoSEQ multiplex PCR. V and J calls and clone size come straight from that table; D and trimming were deduced from the DNA. The repertoire includes around 140,000 clones, 85% to 90% of them detected once, and 6% to 7% sits in the top ten. CDR3 length equals 18 residues. Germline CDR1 reads SGHVS; CDR2 reads FQNEAQ. The trim removed 1 base at V and 2 bases at J, leaving 7 bases unmatched. The chain employs TRBV7-8 and TRBJ2-3; 12 nucleotides agree with TRBD2. Material: peripheral blood. This clonotype was sampled from a man aged 80 or over with acute or convalescent COVID-19. Here the CDR3 reads CASSLGLLAGGPTDTQYF. Here the CDR3 DNA reads TGTGCCAGCAGCTTAGGGTTACTAGCGGGAGGACCCACAGATACGCAGTATTTT.